Shown below are 3 T cell receptor beta chains from a single sample sequenced in a study of shared T cell receptors in the human thymus. Generated by immunoSEQ multiplex PCR, the TCRdb table keeps only in-frame clones and is missing some. The table includes approximately 660,000 clones, 70% to 90% detected once. This sample also belongs to another study, concerning human thymus T cells.

Sequenced material: thymocytes. All receptors derive from a boy younger than two with a congenital heart defect.

In this sample, this clone turned up a few times. This CDR3 reads CASSEAIRATNEKLFF. CDR3 DNA sequence: TGTGCCAGCAGTGAAGCCATAAGAGCAACTAATGAAAAACTGTTTTTT. V and J are TRBV6-1 and TRBJ1-4; no clear D gene. CDR3 length equals 16 residues. V was pared by 0 bases and J by 0 bases, with 8 bases between. The germline CDR1 and CDR2 sequences are MNHNS and SASEGT.

The rearrangement links TRBV29-1 to TRBJ2-7; a possible D gene is TRBD2 (6 bases). Germline V gene data show CDR1 as SQVTM and CDR2 as ANQGSEA. The V end lost 1 base, the J end lost 5 bases, and 15 bases lay between the germline ends. This CDR3 is built from 14 residues. The CDR3 DNA reads TGCAGCGTTGAAGGAGGCGGGGAAGGAAACGAGCAGTACTTC. Amino acid sequence: CSVEGGGEGNEQYF.

The chain combines TRBV7-2 with TRBJ2-5, with 10 bases identical to TRBD1. In germline, CDR1 is SGHTA, CDR2 FQGNSA. This CDR3 has 15 amino acids. Trimming removed 1 base from V and 3 bases from J; junction bases left unmatched: 2. The CDR3 sequence: CASSLGGTGEETQYF. CDR3 nucleotides: TGTGCCAGCAGCTTAGGTGGGACAGGGGAAGAGACCCAGTACTTC. Full variable domain (outside the CDR3, taken from reference TRBV7-2 and TRBJ2-5): GAGVSQSPSNKVTEKGKDVELRCDPISGHTALYWYRQSLGQGLEFLIYFQGNSAPDKSGLPSDRFSAERTGGSVSTLTIQRTQQEDSAVYLCASSLGGTGEETQYFGPGTRLLVL.